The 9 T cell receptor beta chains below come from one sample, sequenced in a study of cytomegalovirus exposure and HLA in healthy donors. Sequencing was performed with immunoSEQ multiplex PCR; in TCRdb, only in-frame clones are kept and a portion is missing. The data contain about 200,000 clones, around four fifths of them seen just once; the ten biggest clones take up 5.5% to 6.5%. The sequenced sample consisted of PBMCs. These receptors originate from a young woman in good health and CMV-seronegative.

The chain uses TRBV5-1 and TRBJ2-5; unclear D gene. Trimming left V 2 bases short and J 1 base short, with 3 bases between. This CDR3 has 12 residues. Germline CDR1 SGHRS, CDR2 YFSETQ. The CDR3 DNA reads TGCGCCAGCAGCTTTTTCCAAGAGACCCAGTACTTC. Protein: CASSFFQETQYF. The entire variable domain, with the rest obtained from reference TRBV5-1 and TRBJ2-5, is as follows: KAGVTQTPRYLIKTRGQQVTLSCSPISGHRSVSWYQQTPGQGLQFLFEYFSETQRNKGNFPGRFSGRQFSNSRSEMNVSTLELGDSALYLCASSFFQETQYFGPGTRLLVL.

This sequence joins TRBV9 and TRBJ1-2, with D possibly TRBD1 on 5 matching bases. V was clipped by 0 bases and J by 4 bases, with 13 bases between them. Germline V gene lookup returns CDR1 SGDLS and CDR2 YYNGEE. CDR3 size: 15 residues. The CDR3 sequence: CASSVDGGSIYGYTF. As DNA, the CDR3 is TGTGCCAGCAGCGTAGACGGGGGTAGTATCTATGGCTACACCTTC.

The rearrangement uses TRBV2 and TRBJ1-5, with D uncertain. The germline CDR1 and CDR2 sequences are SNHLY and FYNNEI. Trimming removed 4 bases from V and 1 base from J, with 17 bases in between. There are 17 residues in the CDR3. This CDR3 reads CASSAPGGGLSNQPQHF. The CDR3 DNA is TGTGCCAGCAGTGCCCCTGGTGGAGGGTTGAGCAATCAGCCCCAGCATTTT.

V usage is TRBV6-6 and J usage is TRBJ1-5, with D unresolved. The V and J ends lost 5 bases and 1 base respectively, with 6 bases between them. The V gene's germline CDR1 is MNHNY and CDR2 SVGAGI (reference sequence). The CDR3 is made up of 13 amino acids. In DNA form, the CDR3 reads TGTGCCAGCAGTCCACAGAGCAATCAGCCCCAGCATTTT. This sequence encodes CASSPQSNQPQHF.

The CDR3 sequence is CASSLDIGTGRDEQYF. In nucleotides, the CDR3 is TGTGCCAGCAGCTTAGATATCGGGACAGGGCGCGACGAGCAGTACTTC. The chain links TRBV11-2 to TRBJ2-7; 9 bases are a match to TRBD1. The CDR3 consists of 16 residues. Trimming at V came to 0 bases and at J to 5 bases, leaving 8 bases not matched to a gene. From germline, CDR1 is SGHAT and CDR2 FQNNGV. The variable domain in full, with the rest retrieved from reference TRBV11-2 and TRBJ2-7, is EAGVAQSPRYKIIEKRQSVAFWCNPISGHATLYWYQQILGQGPKLLIQFQNNGVVDDSQLPKDRFSAERLKGVDSTLKIQPAKLEDSAVYLCASSLDIGTGRDEQYFGPGTRLTVT.

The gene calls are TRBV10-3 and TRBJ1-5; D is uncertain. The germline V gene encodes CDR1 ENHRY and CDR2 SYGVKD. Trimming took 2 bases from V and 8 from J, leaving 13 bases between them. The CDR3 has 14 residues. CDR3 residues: CAISETATGEPQHF. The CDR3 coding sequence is TGTGCCATCAGTGAGACCGCAACGGGAGAGCCCCAGCATTTT.

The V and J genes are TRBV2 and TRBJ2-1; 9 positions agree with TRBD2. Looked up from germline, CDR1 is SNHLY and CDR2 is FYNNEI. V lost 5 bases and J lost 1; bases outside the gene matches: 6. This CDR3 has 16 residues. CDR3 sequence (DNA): TGTGCCAGCAGTATGGCGGGGGGGCGATCCTACAATGAGCAGTTCTTC. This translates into CASSMAGGRSYNEQFF.

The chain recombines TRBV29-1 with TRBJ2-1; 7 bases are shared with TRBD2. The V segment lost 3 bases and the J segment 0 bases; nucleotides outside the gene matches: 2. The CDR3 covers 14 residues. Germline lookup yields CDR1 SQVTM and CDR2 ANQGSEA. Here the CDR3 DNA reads TGCAGCGTTGACGCTAGCGGCTCCTACAATGAGCAGTTCTTC. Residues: CSVDASGSYNEQFF.

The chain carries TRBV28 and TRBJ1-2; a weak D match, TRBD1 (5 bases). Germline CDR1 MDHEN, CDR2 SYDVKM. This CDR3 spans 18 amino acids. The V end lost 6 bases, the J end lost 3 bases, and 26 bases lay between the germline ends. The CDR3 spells CASSPAGERGPTDYGYTF. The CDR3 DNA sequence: TGTGCCAGCAGCCCCGCGGGGGAACGGGGCCCTACGGACTATGGCTACACCTTC.